This T cell receptor beta chain was sequenced in a study of human T cells and chemical hapten exposure listed by TCRdb under 2021. For the wider study: For sensitization, 2% DPC in acetone was applied to a 2 cm by 2 cm area of upper inner arm skin. Throughout the study period of around 25 weeks, patients also received therapeutic DPC doses to the scalp every week. Patch testing was done on the upper back using Finn chambers containing 0.01% DPC, and results were scored after 6 days according to International Contact Dermatitis Research Group standards. The mostly female patient cohort included alopecia areata with under or over 50% scalp involvement, alopecia totalis and alopecia universalis. The libraries were sequenced as a pool, and the TCR yield per sample differed mostly because of small variations in library volumes within the pool. The study tracked peripheral blood TCR repertoire changes in vivo during primary and secondary sensitization to the hapten diphenylcyclopropenone (DPC) in alopecia patients. Blood samples were taken from patients before sensitization (week 0) and at 2, 6 and about 24 weeks after DPC sensitization. Twenty-nine alopecia patients provided blood for TCR sequencing at one to four time points (pre-sensitization, 2, 6 and 24 weeks).

The time point label, read with the paper, signifies: pre-sensitization, week 0. The meaning of the sample's treatment or condition label: therapeutic diphenylcyclopropenone sensitization with weekly scalp DPC. At every patch-test visit, the blood draw took place before the patch test was put on. To be eligible, patients had to be aged 18 to 70, diagnosed with alopecia and judged suitable for DPC therapy, while pregnant patients were excluded. Total RNA was extracted from unfractionated whole blood that had been collected in Tempus Blood RNA tubes. There are a few counts of this clonotype. The specificity of this receptor is unknown. Per-base quality was not reported, and no clone a single base away is much larger than it. To prepare the library, RACE was applied. Sequenced on a NextSeq 500. During library preparation, unique molecular identifiers were attached to individual cDNA molecules so that TCRs could be counted quantitatively and reproducibly. Each blood RNA sample was used to sequence both TCR alpha and TCR beta chains. On the study's bioinformatics: A median of approximately 100,000 TCRs per sample was observed, with a range of about 23,224 to 750,000. V, J and CDR3 annotation of the TCR reads was performed with the Decombinator software suite. For PS versus PT1 abundance plots, all samples were subsampled to the same number of TCRs (28,000). Expanded TCRs were defined as absent before sensitization and observed at least eight times at the 2-week time point. Clones were called with MiXCR by TCRdb after fastp trimmed the public reads at Q25, and only in-frame beta chains were retained. Rows with a matching CDR3 protein are joined into one entry that keeps the most common DNA and genes. The V and J calls were determined by TCRdb, not by the authors. In this sample the table shows roughly 260,000 distinct CDR3 sequences, roughly 8.9% of which occur a single time. Approximately 2.2% of the sample lies in the top ten.

Via the germline V gene (reference sequence), CDR1 is MNHNY and CDR2 SVGAGI. V lost 5 bases and J lost 6 bases; the stretch between them is 8 bases long. From cysteine to phenylalanine, the CDR3 is 13 amino acids long. The sequence is cut down to CDR3 DNA, 39 bases in frame from base 1. General conclusions and limits of the study: Repeated subsampling changed both the strength of the expansion versus patch-test correlation and the threshold at which the correlation became significant. Patch test score correlated positively with the number of PT1 expanded TCRs, reaching significance at thresholds 8, 16 and 32 but not at 4. DPC sensitization did not change the number of TCRs with a frequency above 1 in 1000, and there was no evidence of changes in global repertoire structure. All patients had alopecia, a presumed autoimmune disease, so their immune response might differ from that of healthy individuals. Expanded TCRs formed significantly more large CDR3 similarity clusters than pre-sensitization or healthy control sets, consistent with antigen-driven responses.

The material sequenced was whole blood, taken in connection with sensitization to the hapten diphenylcyclopropenone (DPC). The V and J genes are TRBV6-6 and TRBJ1-6; no D gene can be assigned with confidence. This TCR derives from a woman aged 40 to 50 with alopecia areata. Some clones in this sample may be carry-over from other donors' samples. The encoded CDR3 is CASSRLSNSPLHF. In nucleotide form, the sequence is TGTGCCAGCAGTAGGCTATCTAATTCACCCCTCCACTTT.